This paragraph reports one TCR beta chain. Its antigen is not yet known. Qualities for individual bases were not recorded, and no much larger clone is one base off. The trim is 5 bases for V and 0 bases for J, with a gap of 7 bases between the germline ends. Reading from cysteine to phenylalanine, the CDR3 counts 13 amino acids. Kept here is only the CDR3 DNA, which spans 39 bases and is read in frame from base 1. The data were obtained in a study of T cell responses to AZD1222 COVID-19 vaccine (dated by TCRdb to about 2021). In the study overall: AZD1222 recipients with second doses at about 4 weeks or about 12 weeks were pooled, because spike-specific TCR depth and breadth did not differ between schedules. Enrollment into the trials was organized by age into subgroups of 18-55, 56-69 and 70-plus years, and those subgroups contained approximately 160, 26 and 62 TCR-sequenced participants, respectively. TCR sequencing was performed for more than 230 trial participants, of whom some 200 were given two doses of AZD1222 and approximately 25 were given two doses of MenACWY control vaccine.

The CDR3 regions of human TCRbeta chains were subjected to immunosequencing. In the source study's methods: Repertoire TCRs were checked for matches against a reference library of SARS-CoV-2-specific TCRs that had been generated using the MIRA antigen-specificity platform. Breadth was defined as the fraction of unique TCRs that were SARS-CoV-2-associated, and depth was defined as the fraction of total T cells that were SARS-CoV-2-associated. Each spike-specific TCR was assigned to its reactive spike region and to a CD4 or CD8 class using the MIRA data. Log10-transformed breadth and depth values were compared by one-way ANOVA with Sidak's multiple comparisons tests. This is the immuneACCESS table as TCRdb keeps it, with only in-frame sequences that have V and J called. A part of the clones is gone; compared with another copy, unresolved V genes explain less than half, and the rest is unexplained. The DNA gave D and trimming, while V, J and clone size come from that table. In all, the sample holds roughly 84,000 clones, and around nine tenths of those were seen once. The ten biggest clones cover less than 1.6% of the sample.

Points the paper makes about the study in general: The vaccine-associated CD4 TCRs covered the entire spike protein, and the dominant responses fell in regions 160-218 and 743-854. Most participants were white British and females outnumbered males, and the authors suggested that clonal diversity may have been underestimated. The 56-69-year group was small, and its depth increase did not reach significance, likely because of low power. Conclusions about previously exposed vaccinees were limited because only six AZD1222 recipients were SARS-CoV-2 seropositive at baseline. Epitopes outside the regions mutated in the B.1.351 and B.1.1.7 variants were reportedly recognized by nearly half of the unique spike-specific TCRs. Because no day 14 peak-response samples were available, the repertoires could be characterized only after the peak T cell response. Spike-specific TCR breadth and depth rose significantly after two AZD1222 doses compared with day 0 and with MenACWY recipients.

The sample's time point label is to be understood as: baseline before first vaccination. Vaccinee samples were obtained from the UK trials COV001 and COV002, which included a single-blind randomized controlled phase 2/3 trial of AZD1222 (ChAdOx1 nCoV-19) in healthy adults. For TCRbeta chain sequencing, PBMC samples from trial participants were taken at day 0 and at day 28 after the second dose. The chain was built from TRBV12-3 or TRBV12-4 and TRBJ1-1; no D gene is confidently identified. The clonotype originates from an adult in good health. The sample here was peripheral blood, taken on day 0 of AZD1222 vaccination. The DNA sequence is given as TGTGCCAGCAGTACGACGGTGAACACTGAAGCTTTCTTT. This encodes CASSTTVNTEAFF.